This T cell receptor beta chain is drawn from a study of T cells expressing NK-cell markers. Findings and caveats of the study: Of the CD8+ T cell pool in about 6 donors, roughly 1.0-8% was accounted for by dominant NKG2C+ clonotypes.

TCRdb re-analyzed the 5' RACE reads; it lists each CDR3 protein once, without DNA. The sample table sets out 400,000 to 500,000 distinct CDR3 sequences. Per germline, CDR1 SGHRS and CDR2 YFSETQ. This CDR3 region has 16 residues. As to this clonotype: Antigen: not known.

The TCR comes from a woman between 18 and 75 years old in good health. The rearrangement links TRBV5-1 to TRBJ2-1; as DNA is missing, the TRBD1 call by TCRdb cannot be tested. The sequenced sample consisted of blood T cells: a sorted CD56 or NKG2C T cell subset, CD4+ or CD8+ T cells, or bulk PBMC T cells (not recorded which). The chain's CDR3 is CASSLAGGGSYNEQFF. Drawing the rest from reference TRBV5-1 and TRBJ2-1, the complete variable domain is KAGVTQTPRYLIKTRGQQVTLSCSPISGHRSVSWYQQTPGQGLQFLFEYFSETQRNKGNFPGRFSGRQFSNSRSEMNVSTLELGDSALYLCASSLAGGGSYNEQFFGPGTRLTVL.